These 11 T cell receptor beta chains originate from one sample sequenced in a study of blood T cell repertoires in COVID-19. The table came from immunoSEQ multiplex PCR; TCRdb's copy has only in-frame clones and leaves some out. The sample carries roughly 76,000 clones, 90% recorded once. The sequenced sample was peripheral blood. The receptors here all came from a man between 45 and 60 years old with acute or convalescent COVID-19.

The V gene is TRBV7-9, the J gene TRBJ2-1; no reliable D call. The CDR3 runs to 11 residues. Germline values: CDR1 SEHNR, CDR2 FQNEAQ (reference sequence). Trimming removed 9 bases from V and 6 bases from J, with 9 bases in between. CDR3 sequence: CASGTGNEQFF. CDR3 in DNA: TGTGCCAGTGGTACGGGCAATGAGCAGTTCTTC. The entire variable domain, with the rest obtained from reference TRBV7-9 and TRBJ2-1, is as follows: DTGVSQNPRHKITKRGQNVTFRCDPISEHNRLYWYRQTLGQGPEFLTYFQNEAQLEKSRLLSDRFSAERPKGSFSTLEIQRTEQGDSAMYLCASGTGNEQFFGPGTRLTVL.

CDR3 protein: CASIPGQGAPRPTNEKLFF. CDR3 coding DNA: TGTGCCAGTATCCCGGGACAGGGGGCGCCCCGGCCAACTAATGAAAAACTGTTTTTT. This chain joins TRBV19 and TRBJ1-4, with 12 bases lining up with TRBD1. The junction had 12 bases not matched to a gene; V was cut back by 7 bases and J by 0 bases. Germline assignment: CDR1 LNHDA and CDR2 SQIVND (reference sequence). This CDR3 has 19 amino acids.

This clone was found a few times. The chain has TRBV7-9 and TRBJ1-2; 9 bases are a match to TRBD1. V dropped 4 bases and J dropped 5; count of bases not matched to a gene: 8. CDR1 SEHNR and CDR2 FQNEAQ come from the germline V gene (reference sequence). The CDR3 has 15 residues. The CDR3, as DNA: TGTGCCAGCAGCTCGGCCGGGACAGGGATTTATGGCTACACCTTC. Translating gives CASSSAGTGIYGYTF.

CDR3 region: CASSPQGSGNQPQHF. CDR3 nucleotide sequence: TGTGCCAGCAGCCCACAGGGGAGTGGCAATCAGCCCCAGCATTTT. V and J are TRBV7-2 and TRBJ1-5; 7 nucleotides match TRBD1. This CDR3 has 15 residues. Germline V gene data show CDR1 as SGHTA and CDR2 as FQGNSA. V lost 5 bases, J lost 2 bases, and 6 bases stayed unmatched.

The CDR3 DNA follows: TGTGCCAGCAGCCCCTGGCGATCGACAGGGTATCCCCTCCACTTT. It is translated as CASSPWRSTGYPLHF. V gene TRBV7-2 combines with J gene TRBJ1-6; 7 positions agree with TRBD1. Looked up from germline, CDR1 is SGHTA and CDR2 is FQGNSA. CDR3 length: 15 residues. J was trimmed by 13 bases and V by 5 bases; bases with no gene match: 14.

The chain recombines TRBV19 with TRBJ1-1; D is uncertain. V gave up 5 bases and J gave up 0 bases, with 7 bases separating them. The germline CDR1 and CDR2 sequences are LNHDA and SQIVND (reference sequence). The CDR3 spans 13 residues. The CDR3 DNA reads TGTGCCAGTAGTGGCTCGATGAACACTGAAGCTTTCTTT. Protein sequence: CASSGSMNTEAFF.

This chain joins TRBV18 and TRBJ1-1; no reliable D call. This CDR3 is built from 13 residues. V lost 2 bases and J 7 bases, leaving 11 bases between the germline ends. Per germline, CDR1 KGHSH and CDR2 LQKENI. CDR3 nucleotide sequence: TGTGCCAGCTCACCAGGTACGGGTATTGAAGCTTTCTTT. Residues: CASSPGTGIEAFF.

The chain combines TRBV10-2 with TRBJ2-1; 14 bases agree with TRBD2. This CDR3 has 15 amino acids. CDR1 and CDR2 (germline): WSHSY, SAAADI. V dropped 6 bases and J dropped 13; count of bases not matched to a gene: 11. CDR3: CASRAGTSGSREQFF. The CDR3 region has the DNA TGCGCCAGCAGGGCCGGGACTAGCGGGAGCAGGGAACAGTTCTTC.

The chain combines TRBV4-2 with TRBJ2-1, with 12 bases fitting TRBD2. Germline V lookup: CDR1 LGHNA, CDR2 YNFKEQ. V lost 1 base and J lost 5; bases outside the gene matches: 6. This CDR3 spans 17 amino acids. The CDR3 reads CASSQGLAGGWDNEQFF. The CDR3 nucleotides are TGTGCCAGCAGCCAAGGTCTAGCGGGAGGGTGGGACAATGAGCAGTTCTTC.

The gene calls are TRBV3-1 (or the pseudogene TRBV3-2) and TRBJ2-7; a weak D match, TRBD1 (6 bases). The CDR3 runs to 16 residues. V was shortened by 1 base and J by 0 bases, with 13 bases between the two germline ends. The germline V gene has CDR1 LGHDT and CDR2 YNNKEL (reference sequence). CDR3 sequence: CASSQGRAGDSYEQYV. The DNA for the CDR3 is TGTGCCAGCAGCCAAGGTAGGGCAGGGGACTCCTACGAGCAGTACGTC.

The CDR3 loop is CASSEPLPTTNEKLFF. CDR3 nucleotide sequence: TGTGCCAGCAGTGAGCCACTGCCGACAACTAATGAAAAACTGTTTTTT. V gene TRBV25-1 combines with J gene TRBJ1-4; no firm D call. Looked up from germline, CDR1 is MGHDK and CDR2 is SYGVNS. V lost 3 bases and J lost 0, with 11 bases in between. The CDR3 runs to 16 residues.